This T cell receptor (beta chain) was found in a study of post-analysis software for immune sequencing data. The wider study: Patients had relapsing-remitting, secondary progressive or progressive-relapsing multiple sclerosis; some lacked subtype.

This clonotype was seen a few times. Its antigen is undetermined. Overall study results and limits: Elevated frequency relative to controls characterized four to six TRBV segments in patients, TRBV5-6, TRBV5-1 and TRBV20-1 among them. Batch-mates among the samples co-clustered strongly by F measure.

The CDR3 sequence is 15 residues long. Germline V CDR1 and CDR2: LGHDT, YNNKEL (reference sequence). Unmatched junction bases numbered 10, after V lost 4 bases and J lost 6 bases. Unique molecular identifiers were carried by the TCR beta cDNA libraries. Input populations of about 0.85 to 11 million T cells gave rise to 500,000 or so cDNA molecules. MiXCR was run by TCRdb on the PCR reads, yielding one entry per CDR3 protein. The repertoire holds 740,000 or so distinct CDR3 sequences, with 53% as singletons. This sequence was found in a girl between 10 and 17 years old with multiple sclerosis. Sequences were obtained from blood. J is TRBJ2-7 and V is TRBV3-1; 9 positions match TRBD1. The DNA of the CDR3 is TGTGCCAGCAGCCTATCCCGGGACAGGGTAACCGAGCAGTACTTC. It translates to CASSLSRDRVTEQYF.